This TCR beta chain is from a study of blood T cell repertoires in COVID-19. Whole-study context: Collection of acute and convalescent COVID-19 samples took place in the United States, Italy and Spain.

The data were produced by immunoSEQ multiplex PCR, yet TCRdb's version contains in-frame clones alone and is incomplete. This sample carries some 130,000 clones, roughly four fifths of them seen once, and the ten largest clones take 2% to 2.5%. J gave up 8 bases and V 3 bases, and 8 bases lay outside the gene matches. From germline, CDR1 is PRHDT and CDR2 FYEKMQ (reference sequence). The CDR3 is made up of 14 amino acids. The rearrangement uses TRBV13 and TRBJ1-2; TRBD1 agrees at 8 bases. The receptor was derived from a middle-aged man with acute COVID-19. Specimen: PBMCs or T cells enriched from blood (not recorded which). CDR3 coding DNA: TGTGCCAGCAGCTTTCGGACAGGGAATAGCGGCTACACCTTC. The encoded protein is CASSFRTGNSGYTF.